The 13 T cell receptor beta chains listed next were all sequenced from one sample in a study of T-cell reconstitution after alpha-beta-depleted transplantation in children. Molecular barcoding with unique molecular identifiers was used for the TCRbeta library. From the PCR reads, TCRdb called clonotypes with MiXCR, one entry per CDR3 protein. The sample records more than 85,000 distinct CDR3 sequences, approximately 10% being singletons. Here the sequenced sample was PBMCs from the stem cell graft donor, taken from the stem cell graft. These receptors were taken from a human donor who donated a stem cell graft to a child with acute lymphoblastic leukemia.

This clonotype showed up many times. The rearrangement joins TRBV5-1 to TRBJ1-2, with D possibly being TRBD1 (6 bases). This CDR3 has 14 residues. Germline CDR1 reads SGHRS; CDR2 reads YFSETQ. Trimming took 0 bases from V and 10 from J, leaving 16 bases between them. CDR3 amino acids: CASSLGPETGSYTF. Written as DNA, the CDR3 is TGCGCCAGCAGCTTGGGCCCAGAGACAGGATCCTACACCTTC.

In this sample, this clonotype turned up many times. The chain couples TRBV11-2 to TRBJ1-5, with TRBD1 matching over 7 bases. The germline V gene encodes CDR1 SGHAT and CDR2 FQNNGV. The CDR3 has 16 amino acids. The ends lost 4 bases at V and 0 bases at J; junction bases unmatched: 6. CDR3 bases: TGTGCCAGCAGCTCACGGACAGGTCTTAGCAATCAGCCCCAGCATTTT. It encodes CASSSRTGLSNQPQHF.

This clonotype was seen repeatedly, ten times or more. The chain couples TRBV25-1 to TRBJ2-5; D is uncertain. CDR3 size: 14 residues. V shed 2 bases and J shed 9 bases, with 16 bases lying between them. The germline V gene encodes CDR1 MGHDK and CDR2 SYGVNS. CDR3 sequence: CASSELMPVGSQYF. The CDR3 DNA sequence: TGTGCCAGCAGTGAACTCATGCCCGTGGGGTCCCAGTACTTC.

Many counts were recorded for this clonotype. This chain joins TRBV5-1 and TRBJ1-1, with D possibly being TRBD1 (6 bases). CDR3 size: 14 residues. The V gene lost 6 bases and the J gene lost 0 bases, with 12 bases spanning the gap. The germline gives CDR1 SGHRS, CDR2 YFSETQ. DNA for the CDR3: TGCGCCAGCACCGCCGGGACACTGAACACTGAAGCTTTCTTT. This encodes CASTAGTLNTEAFF. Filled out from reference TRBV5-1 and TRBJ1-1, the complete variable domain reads KAGVTQTPRYLIKTRGQQVTLSCSPISGHRSVSWYQQTPGQGLQFLFEYFSETQRNKGNFPGRFSGRQFSNSRSEMNVSTLELGDSALYLCASTAGTLNTEAFFGQGTRLTVV.

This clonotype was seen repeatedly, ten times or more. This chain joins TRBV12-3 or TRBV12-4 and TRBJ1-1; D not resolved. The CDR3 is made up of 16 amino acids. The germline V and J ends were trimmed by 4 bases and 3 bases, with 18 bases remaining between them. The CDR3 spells CASSYPLGRGDTEAFF. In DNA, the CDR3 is TGTGCCAGCAGTTACCCCTTAGGAAGAGGTGACACTGAAGCTTTCTTT.

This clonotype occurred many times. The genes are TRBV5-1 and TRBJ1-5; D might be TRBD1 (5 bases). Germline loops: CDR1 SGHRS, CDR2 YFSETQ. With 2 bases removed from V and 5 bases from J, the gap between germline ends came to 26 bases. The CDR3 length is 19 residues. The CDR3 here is CASSFVAPWWGDVYQPQHF. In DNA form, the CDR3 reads TGCGCCAGCAGCTTTGTAGCACCGTGGTGGGGGGACGTCTATCAGCCCCAGCATTTT.

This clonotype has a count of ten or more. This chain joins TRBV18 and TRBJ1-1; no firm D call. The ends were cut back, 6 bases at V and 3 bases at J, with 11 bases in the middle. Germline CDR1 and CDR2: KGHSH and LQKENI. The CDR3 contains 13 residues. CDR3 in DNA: TGTGCCAGCTCGAAGGAGCGAGACACTGAAGCTTTCTTT. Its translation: CASSKERDTEAFF. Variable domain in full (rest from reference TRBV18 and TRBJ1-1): NAGVMQNPRHLVRRRGQEARLRCSPMKGHSHVYWYRQLPEEGLKFMVYLQKENIIDESGMPKERFSAEFPKEGPSILRIQQVVRGDSAAYFCASSKERDTEAFFGQGTRLTVV.

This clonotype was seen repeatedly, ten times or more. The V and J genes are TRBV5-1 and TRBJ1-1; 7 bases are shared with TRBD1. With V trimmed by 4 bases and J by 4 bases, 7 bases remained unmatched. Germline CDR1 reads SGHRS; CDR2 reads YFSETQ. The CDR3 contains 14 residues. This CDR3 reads CASSLGDRVTEAFF. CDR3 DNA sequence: TGCGCCAGCAGCCTGGGGGACAGAGTCACTGAAGCTTTCTTT. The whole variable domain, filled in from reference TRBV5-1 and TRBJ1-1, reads KAGVTQTPRYLIKTRGQQVTLSCSPISGHRSVSWYQQTPGQGLQFLFEYFSETQRNKGNFPGRFSGRQFSNSRSEMNVSTLELGDSALYLCASSLGDRVTEAFFGQGTRLTVV.

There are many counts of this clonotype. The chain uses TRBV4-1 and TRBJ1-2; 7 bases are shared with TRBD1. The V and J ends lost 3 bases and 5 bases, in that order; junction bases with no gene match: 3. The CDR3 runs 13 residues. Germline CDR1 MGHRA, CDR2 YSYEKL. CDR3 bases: TGCGCCAGCAGCCAGGGACAGAAGTATGGCTACACCTTC. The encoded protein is CASSQGQKYGYTF.

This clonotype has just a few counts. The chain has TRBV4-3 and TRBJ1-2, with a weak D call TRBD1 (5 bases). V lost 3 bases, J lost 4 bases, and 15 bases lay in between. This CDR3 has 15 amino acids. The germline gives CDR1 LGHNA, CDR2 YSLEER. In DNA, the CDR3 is TGCGCCAGCAGCCAGGATGATCAGGGTTCCTATGGCTACACCTTC. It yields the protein CASSQDDQGSYGYTF.

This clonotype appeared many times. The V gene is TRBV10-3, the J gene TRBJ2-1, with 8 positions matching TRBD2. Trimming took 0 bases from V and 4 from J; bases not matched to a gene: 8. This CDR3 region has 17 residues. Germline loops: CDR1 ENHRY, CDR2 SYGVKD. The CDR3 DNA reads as TGTGCCATCAGTGAGTCGATGGCGGGGGGAACTTACAATGAGCAGTTCTTC. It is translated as CAISESMAGGTYNEQFF.

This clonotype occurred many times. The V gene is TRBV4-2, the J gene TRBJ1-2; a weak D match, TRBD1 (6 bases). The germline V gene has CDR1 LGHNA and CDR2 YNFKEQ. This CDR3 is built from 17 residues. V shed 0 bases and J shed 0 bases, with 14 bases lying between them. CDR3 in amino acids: CASSQDGPGAANYGYTF. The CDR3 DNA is TGTGCCAGCAGCCAAGATGGGCCGGGGGCAGCTAACTATGGCTACACCTTC.

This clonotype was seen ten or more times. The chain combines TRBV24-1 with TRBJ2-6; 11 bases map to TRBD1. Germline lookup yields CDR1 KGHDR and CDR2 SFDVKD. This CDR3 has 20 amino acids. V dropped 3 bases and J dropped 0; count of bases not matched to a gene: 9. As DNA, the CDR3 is TGTGCCACCAGTGATGCCCCGGGGACAGGGGGACTCTCTGGGGCCAACGTCCTGACTTTC. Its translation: CATSDAPGTGGLSGANVLTF.